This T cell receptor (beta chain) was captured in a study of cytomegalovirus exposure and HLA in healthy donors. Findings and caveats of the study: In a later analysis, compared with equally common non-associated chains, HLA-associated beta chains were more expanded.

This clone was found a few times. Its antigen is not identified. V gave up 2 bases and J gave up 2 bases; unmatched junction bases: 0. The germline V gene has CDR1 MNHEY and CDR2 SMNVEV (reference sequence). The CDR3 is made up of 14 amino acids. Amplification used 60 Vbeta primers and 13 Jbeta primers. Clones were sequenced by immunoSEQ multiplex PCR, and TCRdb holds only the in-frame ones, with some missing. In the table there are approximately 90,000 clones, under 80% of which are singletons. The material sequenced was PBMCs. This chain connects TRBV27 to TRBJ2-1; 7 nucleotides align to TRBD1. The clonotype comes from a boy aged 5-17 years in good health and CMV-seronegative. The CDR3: CASSLTGAYNEQFF. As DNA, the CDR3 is TGTGCCAGCAGTTTAACAGGGGCCTACAATGAGCAGTTCTTC.